This T cell receptor (beta chain) originates from a study of beta chain features in type 1 diabetes (dated by TCRdb to between 2017 and 2018). Context from the whole study: Mean age, gender distribution, total cell number and subset yield did not differ between patients and healthy donors. A total of under 140,000,000 sorted cells were examined across all samples, and the number of cells per subset was strongly correlated with RNA yield. In the study, TCRB repertoires of sorted circulating CD4+ T cell subsets from recently diagnosed type 1 diabetes patients were compared with those of matched healthy donors. Naive and central memory subsets were obtained from all 30 or so donors, but regulatory and stem cell-like memory subsets were isolated from only 8 patients and roughly 8 healthy donors. Study-wide findings and limitations: PCR may preferentially amplify shorter templates, but because patient and control samples were amplified and corrected together, any resulting skew would affect both groups equally. Because cDNA rather than genomic DNA was sequenced, highly expressing activated cells could have been over-represented, although no difference in activation and CD3 levels was found between groups. Naive, central memory and regulatory TCRB repertoires appeared to be more alike among patients than among healthy donors. Only small numbers of individuals were included in the HLA sub-analyses, which left unresolved whether HLA type had any influence on TCRB rearrangement. Fewer insertions and more nucleotide deletions at VDJ recombination sites were observed in patients with type 1 diabetes, implying thymic rearrangement abnormalities. A moderate but significant shortening of TCRB CDR3 length was observed in type 1 diabetes patients in all four CD4+ subsets.

The entire isolated RNA was reverse transcribed using the High Capacity cDNA Reverse Transcription Kit, and thus expressed TCRB transcripts were sequenced. Deep immunoSEQ sequencing was applied to naive, central memory and regulatory T cell samples, giving an average of about 3.57 million total reads per sample. After sorted cells were lysed in RLT buffer, RNA was extracted with DNase-treated RNeasy Micro or Mini kits, with the choice depending on cell number. Each cell subset was processed on its own to prevent cross-contamination, while patient and healthy donor samples were processed together. TCRB sequences were amplified from cDNA with the immunoSEQ multiplex PCR, producing 87-bp fragments spanning the CDR3 region. Sequencing of the amplicons was done on the Illumina HiSeq platform. From the authors' description of their analysis: Synthetic template baselines were used to correct PCR bias computationally, reads within Hamming distance 2 were collapsed, and singletons that could not be merged were discarded. Reads were aligned to IMGT to assign V, D and J genes, CDR3 length, and insertions or deletions at six rearrangement sites. Within each subset, clonotype counts were normalized to sorted cell number, after which true diversity and Gini coefficients were computed with the tcR R package. The overlap coefficient, calculated on TCRB nucleotide sequences, was used to quantify repertoire sharing. As a proxy for the pre-selection repertoire, out-of-frame TCRB sequences from naive cells were analyzed. TCRdb re-hosts the immuneACCESS table, in-frame sequences only. Its copies lack some clones; in the studies checked, an unresolved V gene accounts for under half of them, and the cause for the rest is not known. V and J calls and clone size come straight from that table; D and trimming were deduced from the DNA. This sample holds approximately 150,000 clones; about 9.4% were observed only once. The ten largest clones take up under 1.5% of the sample.

Trimming removed 6 bases from V and 2 bases from J, leaving 10 bases between the germline ends. CDR1 and CDR2, per the germline V gene, are SNHLY and FYNNEI. The CDR3 goes from the cysteine to the phenylalanine over 13 residues. Left in the record is the CDR3 DNA by itself, 39 bases read in frame from the first base. A single peripheral blood draw of about 116 mL on average was collected from each donor into heparinised tubes. Using a panel that included CD45RO, CCR7, CD25, CD127, CD95 and CD27, naive, central memory, regulatory and stem cell-like memory CD4+ T cells were sorted on a BD FACSAria II. Every sorted population had a purity above 95%. Right away, PBMCs were isolated by Lymphoprep density gradient centrifugation and were stained directly, with no culture step. So that batch effects would be minimized, each experiment stained and sorted samples in pairs, pairing one healthy donor with one patient.

This clone has only a few counts. The clone's antigen remains unknown. Base-call qualities are not available, and no considerably larger clone is one nucleotide away. The material sequenced was naive CD4+ T cells from blood. This specimen's cell subset or site label, interpreted: true naive CD4+ T cells. The receptor's source is a man between 18 and 29 years old in good health. This receptor chain uses TRBV2 and TRBJ2-5; the best D guess is TRBD2, with 5 bases matching. The bases read TGTGCCAGCAGAGAGGGATTACAAGAGACCCAGTACTTC. It translates as CASREGLQETQYF.